Each of the 2 T cell receptor beta chains below was sequenced from the same sample in a study of T cells in Graves' hyperthyroidism and ophthalmopathy. Template material for amplifying TCR beta CDR3 regions consisted of RNA transcripts. Researchers ran a first-round RT-PCR on the TCR CDR3 using the HTBI primer set. A single record per CDR3 protein comes from TCRdb applying MiXCR to the multiplex PCR reads. The sample records 300,000 to 400,000 distinct CDR3 sequences, approximately 15% being singletons. Sequencing input: blood. These receptors came from a woman aged 60 to 75 with Graves' hyperthyroidism.

This clonotype was detected many times. J is TRBJ2-1 and V is TRBV7-2; D is ambiguous. The CDR3 loop spans 17 amino acids. The germline V and J ends were trimmed by 0 bases and 2 bases, with 14 bases remaining between them. Germline V CDR1 and CDR2: SGHTA, FQGNSA. In nucleotides, the CDR3 is TGTGCCAGCAGCTTAGCCATGCGGCGGATAACCTACAATGAGCAGTTCTTC. Protein sequence: CASSLAMRRITYNEQFF.

This clonotype showed up many times. The gene calls are TRBV4-2 and TRBJ1-1; D is perhaps TRBD1 (5 bases). The CDR3 has 14 residues. Germline CDR1 LGHNA, CDR2 YNFKEQ. V lost 8 bases, J lost 0 bases, and 13 bases lay in between. The CDR3 nucleotides read TGTGCCAGCCACCGGGACCGAATGAACACTGAAGCTTTCTTT. Its protein product is CASHRDRMNTEAFF.